These 3 T cell receptor beta chains originate from one sample sequenced in a study of T cell responses to AZD1222 COVID-19 vaccine. The assay was immunoSEQ multiplex PCR, and TCRdb's table has in-frame clones only and misses some. The table includes about 160,000 clones, approximately 94% detected once. Here the sequenced sample was peripheral blood, taken on day 0 of AZD1222 vaccination. These receptors came from an adult in good health.

The chain couples TRBV6-2 or TRBV6-3 to TRBJ2-1; 14 nucleotides agree with TRBD2. Per the germline V gene, CDR1 is MNHEY and CDR2 is SVGEGT. This CDR3 contains 16 residues. V was clipped by 6 bases and J by 7 bases; unmatched bases: 8. CDR3 in amino acids: CASSRGGTSGSNEQFF. CDR3 DNA sequence: TGTGCCAGCAGCCGCGGGGGGACTAGCGGGAGTAATGAGCAGTTCTTC.

The chain recombines TRBV7-2 with TRBJ1-3; 8 bases are shared with TRBD1. This CDR3 has 15 amino acids. Germline-derived CDR1 and CDR2 are SGHTA and FQGNSA. With V trimmed by 1 base and J by 2 bases, 1 base remained unmatched. The CDR3 loop is CASSLGRGPGNTIYF. CDR3 nucleotides: TGTGCCAGCAGCTTAGGCAGGGGGCCTGGAAACACCATATATTTT.

V usage is TRBV18 and J usage is TRBJ2-2; a possible D gene is TRBD1 (6 bases). The CDR3 is made up of 15 amino acids. Trimming left V 5 bases short and J 2 bases short, with 12 bases between. Germline lookup yields CDR1 KGHSH and CDR2 LQKENI. The CDR3 loop reads CASSETTGNTGELFF. The CDR3 bases are TGTGCCAGCTCAGAAACGACAGGCAACACCGGGGAGCTGTTTTTT.